A selection of T cell receptor beta chains follows, all from one sample in a study of brain T cells in children with intractable seizures. TCRdb's table, derived via immunoSEQ multiplex PCR, lists solely in-frame clones and lacks some. The table has about 340,000 clones, 93% seen once. The sequencing used peripheral blood, collected less than 6 months after surgery. The receptors stem from a boy in the first two years of life with tuberous sclerosis and intractable seizures. CDR3s include the opening cysteine and the closing phenylalanine or tryptophan. The D gene is left open where the match is weak. The listing skips clone size in some rows; elsewhere it reads once, few, many or a size class.

clone size,V gene,CDR3 length,D gene,J gene,CDR3 DNA,CDR3 protein
once,TRBV7-9,15,NA,TRBJ1-1,TGTGCCAGCAGCACACGGACAGCCCAGAACACTGAAGCTTTCTTT,CASSTRTAQNTEAFF
NA,TRBV19,14,TRBD1,TRBJ2-7,TGTGCCAGTAGTATTGCGACAGGGGGCGACGAGCAGTACTTC,CASSIATGGDEQYF
NA,TRBV28,18,NA,TRBJ2-7,TGTGCCAGCAGTTTGACCCTCCTCCTAACAGGGACTTCCTACGAGCAGTACTTC,CASSLTLLLTGTSYEQYF
NA,TRBV12-3/TRBV12-4,12,NA,TRBJ1-2,TGTGCCAGCAGTTTTTGGGAGTCTGGCTACACCTTC,CASSFWESGYTF
NA,TRBV7-2,16,TRBD2,TRBJ2-5,TGTGCCAGCAGCTTAGATCCTAGCGGGGGGTCGGAGACCCAGTACTTC,CASSLDPSGGSETQYF
NA,TRBV9,16,NA,TRBJ2-7,TGTGCCAGCAGCGTAGGCCCTCGGACAGCGGCCTACGAGCAGTACTTC,CASSVGPRTAAYEQYF
once,TRBV11-3,14,NA,TRBJ1-2,TGTGCCAGCAGCTTAGGGCGTACAAGTGATGGCTACACCTTC,CASSLGRTSDGYTF
NA,TRBV6-6,15,TRBD2,TRBJ2-7,TGTGCCAGCAGTTCTAGCGGGGGGGCCTCCTACGAGCAGTACTTC,CASSSSGGASYEQYF
NA,TRBV5-1,16,NA,TRBJ2-1,TGCGCCAGCAGCTCAGACCGGGACCCGAGGGGCAATGAGCAGTTCTTC,CASSSDRDPRGNEQFF
NA,TRBV7-9,14,TRBD2,TRBJ2-3,TGTGCCAGCAGCCCTCCGACTAGCGCCGATACGCAGTATTTT,CASSPPTSADTQYF
NA,TRBV5-1,14,NA,TRBJ1-5,TGCGCCAGCAGCGCCAGACAGAGCAATCAGCCCCAGCATTTT,CASSARQSNQPQHF
NA,TRBV4-1,12,NA,TRBJ1-2,TGCGCCAGCAGCTTTCGGGTCTATGGCTACACCTTC,CASSFRVYGYTF
NA,TRBV2,14,NA,TRBJ1-2,TGTGCCTTCACAGCAGCGGTCCTCAACTATGGCTACACCTTC,CAFTAAVLNYGYTF
NA,TRBV6-1,16,NA,TRBJ1-1,TGTGCCAGCAGTGAAAGTCGGGAGGGGCGGGAGACTGAAGCTTTCTTT,CASSESREGRETEAFF
once,TRBV3-1/TRBV3-2,14,NA,TRBJ2-7,TGTGCCAGCAGCCAAGTTCCCGGGGACTACGAGCAGTACTTC,CASSQVPGDYEQYF
NA,TRBV12-3/TRBV12-4,13,NA,TRBJ1-6,TGTGCCAGCACAAGCAGGCATCCTTCACCCCTCCACTTT,CASTSRHPSPLHF
NA,TRBV7-3,15,TRBD1,TRBJ1-6,TGTGCCAGCAGTCGCACAGGGGGCCCTAATTCACCCCTCCACTTT,CASSRTGGPNSPLHF
NA,TRBV5-1,15,NA,TRBJ2-7,TGCGCCAGCAGCTTGGAGGGGGGAAGGTTCCTCGAGCAGTACTTC,CASSLEGGRFLEQYF
NA,TRBV12-3/TRBV12-4,13,NA,TRBJ1-1,TGTGCCAGCAGCCGTACAGTGAACACTGAAGCTTTCTTT,CASSRTVNTEAFF
NA,TRBV7-9,14,NA,TRBJ1-1,TGTGCCAGCAGCTCGTCCAGGAGAGACACTGAAGCTTTCTTT,CASSSSRRDTEAFF
NA,TRBV29-1,16,NA,TRBJ2-1,TGCAGCGTTGCGGGAGATCCCAACTTACAGGGCAATGAGCAGTTCTTC,CSVAGDPNLQGNEQFF
few,TRBV7-9,17,NA,TRBJ1-6,TGTGCCAGCAGCCCTAACCTCTTCAGCTCCTATAATTCACCCCTCCACTTT,CASSPNLFSSYNSPLHF
once,TRBV5-1,14,NA,TRBJ2-4,TGCGCCAGCAGCTCCTCCGGGACTGGAAACATTCAGTACTTC,CASSSSGTGNIQYF
NA,TRBV19,18,TRBD1,TRBJ1-3,TGTGCCAGTACGGTGACAGGGTCTTACATTACAACTGGAAACACCATATATTTT,CASTVTGSYITTGNTIYF
NA,TRBV12-3/TRBV12-4,12,NA,TRBJ2-1,TGTGCCAGCAGTTTAGGGCACAATGAGCAGTTCTTC,CASSLGHNEQFF